This T cell receptor beta chain was retrieved from a study of shared clonotypes between healthy human individuals. Naive CD8 cells lacked CD45RO, underwent positive selection for CCR7 and left out terminally differentiated effector memory CD45RA+ cells. Every immunoSEQ plate was one replicate of a subset's evenly spread DNA. Profiling relied on immunoSEQ multiplex PCR, and the TCRdb table lists in-frame clones only, not all of them. The sample yields about 2 million clones, about 95% seen once. Study outcomes and limitations: What naive subsets generally showed was a larger estimated richness than memory subsets showed.

Notes on this clone: As yet, its antigen is unknown.

This CDR3 is built from 13 residues. V was cut by 4 bases and J by 7 bases, with 15 bases left in between. Germline lookup yields CDR1 SGHNT and CDR2 YYREEE (reference sequence). The sequence was collected from a man younger than 35 in good health. This chain uses TRBV5-4 with TRBJ2-7; TRBD2 is a possible D gene (6 bases). Sequencing input: naive CD8+ T cells sorted from blood. The CDR3 region is CASSGTSAGEQYF. CDR3 sequence (DNA): TGTGCCAGCAGCGGGACCTCGGCGGGGGAGCAGTACTTC.